The entry below gives a single T cell receptor beta chain sequence along with its context. The protocol was immunoSEQ multiplex PCR, while the TCRdb copy is restricted to in-frame clones and leaves out a portion. The sample consists of 200,000 or so clones, about 95% of them appearing once. The data derive from a study of control samples from healthy donors and cancer patients. The germline V and J ends were trimmed by 2 bases and 1 base, with 12 bases remaining between them. CDR3 size: 15 residues. In germline, CDR1 is SGHRS, CDR2 YFSETQ. The sequence was collected from a man between 45 and 60 years old in good health. The chain joins TRBV5-1 to TRBJ1-1; a weak D match, TRBD1 (6 bases). Sequencing was carried out using blood. CDR3 in DNA: TGCGCCAGCAGCTTAACAGGGCCTCCGAACACTGAAGCTTTCTTT. As protein: CASSLTGPPNTEAFF. The full variable domain, in which reference TRBV5-1 and TRBJ1-1 provide the parts outside the CDR3, is KAGVTQTPRYLIKTRGQQVTLSCSPISGHRSVSWYQQTPGQGLQFLFEYFSETQRNKGNFPGRFSGRQFSNSRSEMNVSTLELGDSALYLCASSLTGPPNTEAFFGQGTRLTVV.